Listed below are T cell receptor beta chains from one sample, sequenced in a study of T-cell memory formation after mild COVID-19. In TCRdb, the 5' RACE reads were re-called with MiXCR into one record per CDR3 protein. The sample shows 90,000 to 130,000 distinct CDR3 sequences, roughly a sixth of them seen only once. Source material: PBMCs or a T cell subset sorted from them (not recorded which). These receptors all come from a young man who had mild COVID-19 (a few samples of this study predate the infection). Cell type and time point are not known. The CDR3 runs from the conserved cysteine through the conserved F or W. D genes are given only for firm matches. Expanded clones are given a class, and other clones once, few, many or no size at all.

d_gene,abundance,v_gene,j_gene,CDR3nt,CDR3aa
NA,NA,TRBV7-9,TRBJ2-4,TGTGCCAGCAGCTCACAGGGAGGCATTCAGTACTTC,CASSSQGGIQYF
NA,NA,TRBV5-4,TRBJ2-6,TGTGCCAGCAGCGAGGGTCCTAGCTCTGGGGCCAACGTCCTGACTTTC,CASSEGPSSGANVLTF
NA,few,TRBV6-5,TRBJ2-7,TGTGCCAGCAGTTACTCCCTCCGGGCTTACTACGAGCAGTACTTC,CASSYSLRAYYEQYF
NA,many,TRBV7-2,TRBJ2-3,TGTGCCAGCAGGACGGCCCGTGGAGGCACGCAGTATTTT,CASRTARGGTQYF
TRBD2,many,TRBV2,TRBJ2-2,TGTGCCAGTTCGGGACTAGCGAACACCGGGGAGCTGTTTTTT,CASSGLANTGELFF
TRBD2,once,TRBV4-3,TRBJ2-1,TGCGCCAGCAGCCAAGATCATGAGACTAGCGCGTACAATGAGCAGTTCTTC,CASSQDHETSAYNEQFF
NA,few,TRBV7-2,TRBJ1-2,TGTGCCAGCAGCTTAGGCGTTTTGATGGGCTACACCTTC,CASSLGVLMGYTF
TRBD2,NA,TRBV2,TRBJ2-2,TGTGCCAGCAGTGTTAGCGGGGGGGACACCGGGGAGCTGTTTTTT,CASSVSGGDTGELFF
NA,NA,TRBV2,TRBJ2-5,TGTGCCAGCACGGGGGAGACCCAGTACTTC,CASTGETQYF
NA,few,TRBV10-1,TRBJ2-1,TGCGCCAGCTCGTTGGGTTTCGATGAGCAGTTCTTC,CASSLGFDEQFF
TRBD1,NA,TRBV7-3,TRBJ2-2,TGTGCCAGCAGCTTACGAGCAACAGGGGGCTGGAACACCGGGGAGCTGTTTTTT,CASSLRATGGWNTGELFF
TRBD1,few,TRBV9,TRBJ2-4,TGTGCCAGCAGCGTGACAGGGGACATTCAGTACTTC,CASSVTGDIQYF
NA,NA,TRBV12-3/TRBV12-4,TRBJ2-2,TGTGCCAGCAGGCTTCAAGGGGGGTATACCGGGGAGCTGTTTTTT,CASRLQGGYTGELFF
NA,NA,TRBV7-2,TRBJ1-2,TGTGCCAGCAGCCTCCACGGGGGCGGCTACACCTTC,CASSLHGGGYTF
NA,few,TRBV10-3,TRBJ2-5,TGTGCCATCAGTGGGGGTGAGACCCAGTACTTC,CAISGGETQYF
NA,few,TRBV18,TRBJ2-3,TGTGCCAGCTCCCAGGGGGAGGCAGATACGCAGTATTTT,CASSQGEADTQYF
TRBD1,NA,TRBV6-1,TRBJ2-7,TGTGCCAGCCGGGACAGGGGGGTCCACGAGCAGTACTTC,CASRDRGVHEQYF
TRBD2,few,TRBV3-1,TRBJ2-1,TGTGCCAGCAGCCAAGATATGTTGCGGGGGGGCCGTTATGAGCAGTTCTTC,CASSQDMLRGGRYEQFF
TRBD2,NA,TRBV5-1,TRBJ2-5,TGCGCCAGCAGCTTGGCGGCGGGGGGGCTGGAGACCCAGTACTTC,CASSLAAGGLETQYF
NA,NA,TRBV6-2/TRBV6-3,TRBJ1-5,TGTGCCAGCAGGACCCTCGGGGACCAGCCCCAGCATTTT,CASRTLGDQPQHF
NA,NA,TRBV20-1,TRBJ1-1,TGCAGTGCTAGGGGGGCCAGGGTCGGTGAAGCTTTCTTT,CSARGARVGEAFF
NA,NA,TRBV7-2,TRBJ2-2,TGTGCCAGCAGCTTCTCAGGGGCCGCGAACACCGGGGAGCTGTTTTTT,CASSFSGAANTGELFF
NA,NA,TRBV3-1,TRBJ2-1,TGTGCCAGCAAACACTCAGGCTCGAATGAGCAGTTCTTC,CASKHSGSNEQFF
NA,NA,TRBV3-1,TRBJ1-2,TGTGCCAGCAGCCAAGCAGCAACTAACTATGGCTACACCTTC,CASSQAATNYGYTF
NA,few,TRBV4-1,TRBJ2-3,TGCGCCAGCAGCCAAGAGGAATCCCAATTCACAGATACGCAGTATTTT,CASSQEESQFTDTQYF
TRBD1,NA,TRBV12-3/TRBV12-4,TRBJ1-1,TGTGCCAGCAGTATTCGACAGGGGAACACTGAAGCTTTCTTT,CASSIRQGNTEAFF
NA,few,TRBV18,TRBJ2-5,TGTGCCAGCTCACCGGGTACCGGCCGAGAGACCCAGTACTTC,CASSPGTGRETQYF
NA,NA,TRBV6-1,TRBJ1-5,TGTGCCAGCACCCGGGGTTATGGACAGCCCCAGCATTTT,CASTRGYGQPQHF
NA,few,TRBV29-1,TRBJ2-1,TGCAGCGTGGCCCGGATAGGGTCCTACAATGAGCAGTTCTTC,CSVARIGSYNEQFF
TRBD2,NA,TRBV7-2,TRBJ2-3,TGTGCCAGCAGCTCCGGGACTAGCAGGACAGATACGCAGTATTTT,CASSSGTSRTDTQYF
TRBD1,few,TRBV12-3/TRBV12-4,TRBJ2-1,TGTGCCAGCAGTATGGGACAGGGAGCCTACAATGAGCAGTTCTTC,CASSMGQGAYNEQFF
NA,NA,TRBV5-1,TRBJ2-3,TGCGCCAGCAGCATCGACAGTCCTAGCACAGATACGCAGTATTTT,CASSIDSPSTDTQYF
NA,few,TRBV29-1,TRBJ1-1,TGCAGCGTTGTCCGTGGAGCTGAAGCTTTCTTT,CSVVRGAEAFF
NA,NA,TRBV5-1,TRBJ2-1,TGCGCCAGCAGCTTGGGTAGGGGGGATCCGTCACGCAATGAGCAGTTCTTC,CASSLGRGDPSRNEQFF
TRBD1,few,TRBV20-1,TRBJ2-1,TGCAGTGCTAGAGATCGGACAGGGGGCATCATACCCTTAGGAGCCTACAATGAGCAGTTCTTC,CSARDRTGGIIPLGAYNEQFF
TRBD2,NA,TRBV5-1,TRBJ2-3,TGCGCCAGCAGCCGGGGACTAGCGGGGGAAGTAGATACGCAGTATTTT,CASSRGLAGEVDTQYF
NA,few,TRBV7-9,TRBJ1-6,TGTGCCAGCAGCAAAACTCTTATAGGGGGCTCCTATAATTCACCCCTCCACTTT,CASSKTLIGGSYNSPLHF
NA,NA,TRBV12-3/TRBV12-4,TRBJ1-1,TGTGCCAGCAGTGGGACACCCTCGGGAGAAGCTTTCTTT,CASSGTPSGEAFF
NA,NA,TRBV6-2/TRBV6-3,TRBJ2-5,TGTGCCAGCAGTTACTCGACTCGGGCAAAGTACTTC,CASSYSTRAKYF
NA,few,TRBV5-1,TRBJ2-1,TGCGCCAGCCTGGGGGGGGGCCCCAATGAGCAGTTCTTC,CASLGGGPNEQFF
NA,NA,TRBV4-3,TRBJ1-2,TGCGCCAGCAGCCAAGATTTGGGGGCCGGGGGCTACACCTTC,CASSQDLGAGGYTF
NA,few,TRBV7-2,TRBJ1-1,TGTGCCAGCAGCCCTGAAAGGGGAGCTGAAGCTTTCTTT,CASSPERGAEAFF